Listed below are T cell receptor beta chains from one sample, sequenced in a study of monozygotic twins with inflammatory bowel disease. Using the 5' RACE reads, TCRdb records one entry per CDR3 protein without DNA. The sample has around 380,000 distinct CDR3 sequences; the top ten hold less than 2.5%. Sequencing used blood. Receptors originate from a human donor with ulcerative colitis or Crohn's disease, or a healthy co-twin of an affected twin (not recorded which). CDR3s include the opening cysteine and the closing phenylalanine or tryptophan.

>TRBV12-5|TRBJ2-1
CASATGFDEQFF
>TRBV5-6|TRBJ1-6
CASSLVGTGFSPLHF
>TRBV30|TRBJ1-1
CAWSLGIMAEAFF
>TRBV6-5|TRBJ2-2
CASSYTKTGELFF
>TRBV4-2|TRBJ2-7
CASSQDRVSYEQYF
>TRBV7-2|TRBJ2-1
CASSLSLAGARGDNEQFF
>TRBV4-1|TRBJ1-1
CASSQDRSRQGVRAEAFF
>TRBV6-5|TRBJ2-1
CASSYILAGRYNVQFF
>TRBV12-3/TRBV12-4|TRBJ2-4
CASSVAGVLLAKNIQYF
>TRBV19|TRBJ2-1
CASSIGGVRLNEQFF
>TRBV5-1|TRBJ1-1
CASSLAQGVREAFF
>TRBV5-4|TRBJ2-1
CASSLPGLANEQFF
>TRBV3-1|TRBJ1-1
CASSSPRGSATEAFF
>TRBV2|TRBJ2-2
CASIGDRGGTGELFF
>TRBV20-1|TRBJ1-1
CSARDFLGPGMNTEAFF
>TRBV6-1|TRBJ2-7
CASSDRRYEQYF
>TRBV6-1|TRBJ2-2
CASKEGGPNTGELFF
>TRBV12-3/TRBV12-4|TRBJ2-1
CASSKTGSYHNEQFF
>TRBV9|TRBJ2-5
CASSVGGGQETQYF
>TRBV7-3|TRBJ2-1
CASSKTGTSGSWANEQFF
>TRBV5-6|TRBJ1-2
CASSPKGNYGYTF
>TRBV3-1|TRBJ1-6
CASSPGTSNSPLHF
>TRBV30|TRBJ1-1
CAWNPGPGTEAFF
>TRBV5-4|TRBJ2-5
CASSLETSGETQYF
>TRBV20-1|TRBJ2-5
CSARGLAGDSQETQYF
>TRBV20-1|TRBJ1-1
CSASNRERNTEAFF
>TRBV7-9|TRBJ1-1
CASSPRIGSGEAFF
>TRBV6-1|TRBJ2-3
CASSESTGPQVRRQYF
>TRBV5-5|TRBJ1-2
CASSQIAGDPYGYTF
>TRBV7-2|TRBJ2-4
CASSLGTTKNIQYF
>TRBV29-1|TRBJ1-5
CSVRSGTQPQHF
>TRBV7-9|TRBJ2-3
CASIPPGLSTDTQYF
>TRBV5-1|TRBJ2-5
CASSRYQETQYF
>TRBV4-3|TRBJ1-1
CASSQVQGQAQAFF
>TRBV20-1|TRBJ2-5
CSAPRLLAGLWMETQYF
>TRBV12-3/TRBV12-4|TRBJ1-2
CASRPDSLYGYTF
>TRBV5-4|TRBJ2-3
CASSLDMRGSTDTQYF
>TRBV6-2/TRBV6-3|TRBJ2-7
CASNPRAKSSYEQYF
>TRBV5-1|TRBJ2-3
CASSWGTSGREDTQYF
>TRBV5-1|TRBJ2-5
CASSPMGWETQYF
>TRBV10-3|TRBJ1-2
CAISGVAAYGYTF
>TRBV5-6|TRBJ2-7
CASSFRSSSYEQYF